The 29 T cell receptor beta chains below all came from one sample that was sequenced in a study of T cells after yellow fever vaccination. MiXCR, run by TCRdb on the 5' RACE reads, gives a single entry per CDR3 protein. This sample has 300,000 or so distinct CDR3 sequences; approximately 10% occur once, and the top ten carry about 3%. Sequencing used CD4+ T cells sorted from PBMCs, obtained 5 days after the yellow fever booster vaccination. The source is a man between 18 and 35 years old who received the YFV17D yellow fever vaccine.

This clonotype has a handful of counts. The rearrangement joins TRBV5-4 to TRBJ2-5; 10 bases match TRBD2. The ends lost 1 base at V and 3 bases at J; junction bases unmatched: 3. CDR1 and CDR2 (germline): SGHNT, YYREEE (reference sequence). The CDR3 covers 15 residues. The CDR3 here is CASSLRLAGEETQYF. The CDR3 region has the DNA TGTGCCAGCAGCTTGAGGCTAGCGGGGGAAGAGACCCAGTACTTC. The entire variable domain, with the rest obtained from reference TRBV5-4 and TRBJ2-5, is as follows: ETGVTQSPTHLIKTRGQQVTLRCSSQSGHNTVSWYQQALGQGPQFIFQYYREEENGRGNFPPRFSGLQFPNYSSELNVNALELDDSALYLCASSLRLAGEETQYFGPGTRLLVL.

The chain has TRBV2 and TRBJ1-1; D is unclear. V shed 4 bases and J shed 8 bases, with 14 bases lying between them. In germline, CDR1 is SNHLY, CDR2 FYNNEI. This CDR3 is 13 amino acids long. CDR3 sequence: CASSVNDLAEAFF. DNA for the CDR3: TGTGCCAGCAGTGTCAATGATCTGGCCGAAGCTTTCTTT.

J is TRBJ1-4 and V is TRBV6-5; 7 bases are shared with TRBD1. From germline, CDR1 is MNHEY and CDR2 SVGAGI. This CDR3 spans 14 amino acids. Germline trimming cut 6 bases from V and 3 bases from J; bases unmatched to any gene: 4. The CDR3 region is CASRDRDSNEKLFF. The CDR3 DNA follows: TGTGCCAGCAGAGACAGGGACTCTAATGAAAAACTGTTTTTT.

The chain uses TRBV4-1 and TRBJ2-3; 8 bases are shared with TRBD2. This CDR3 has 17 amino acids. From germline, CDR1 is MGHRA and CDR2 YSYEKL. V shed 4 bases, J shed 3 bases, and the junction held 12 bases outside the gene matches. The CDR3: CASSLRGAGAATDTQYF. The CDR3 bases are TGCGCCAGCAGCCTCCGTGGAGCGGGGGCCGCAACAGATACGCAGTATTTT.

This clonotype was detected only a few times. The J gene is TRBJ2-5, the V gene TRBV28; 7 nucleotides align to TRBD1. V gave up 8 bases and J gave up 2 bases; unmatched junction bases: 8. The CDR3 consists of 14 residues. CDR1 and CDR2 from the germline V gene are MDHEN and SYDVKM. The CDR3 DNA is TGTGCCAGCGGCACTCCGGGACAGCAAGAGACCCAGTACTTC. Translated: CASGTPGQQETQYF.

This chain uses TRBV4-1 with TRBJ1-2, with 12 bases that match TRBD1. The V and J ends lost 5 bases and 6 bases, in that order; junction bases with no gene match: 7. The CDR3 sequence is 15 residues long. Germline V gene sequence: CDR1 MGHRA, CDR2 YSYEKL. The DNA of the CDR3 is TGCGCCAGCAGCGCCCGGGACAGGGGGCGGGATGGCTACACCTTC. This gives the protein CASSARDRGRDGYTF.

This clonotype was counted many times. This chain uses TRBV28 with TRBJ1-1; D is perhaps TRBD1 (5 bases). Trimming took off 2 bases at V and 5 bases at J, with 12 bases between the two ends. CDR1 and CDR2 from the germline V gene are MDHEN and SYDVKM. The CDR3 spans 14 residues. The chain's CDR3 is CASSLPQTVTEAFF. Here the CDR3 DNA reads TGTGCCAGCAGTTTACCACAGACAGTGACTGAAGCTTTCTTT.

This clonotype was recorded many times. The chain uses TRBV4-2 and TRBJ1-6; D perhaps matches TRBD1 (6 bases). Trimming removed 5 bases at V and 5 bases at J, with 16 bases between. CDR1 is LGHNA, CDR2 YNFKEQ, per germline. The CDR3 contains 16 residues. The DNA of the CDR3 is TGTGCCAGCAGCTTAAGACCGGGACACAATAATTCACCCCTCCACTTT. As protein: CASSLRPGHNNSPLHF.

The J gene is TRBJ2-1, the V gene TRBV20-1, with 10 bases aligning to TRBD2. Trimming at V came to 6 bases and at J to 6 bases, leaving 8 bases not matched to a gene. This CDR3 contains 14 residues. Germline V gene lookup returns CDR1 DFQATT and CDR2 SNEGSKA (reference sequence). CDR3 sequence (DNA): TGCAGTGCCGACCCTCTAGCGGGGGCCAATGAGCAGTTCTTC. It yields the protein CSADPLAGANEQFF.

This clonotype was recorded a few times. The chain joins TRBV7-2 to TRBJ1-5; maybe TRBD1 (5 bases). Deletions cut 1 base from V and 3 bases from J, with 10 bases between. The CDR3 loop spans 15 amino acids. Germline assignment: CDR1 SGHTA and CDR2 FQGNSA. The CDR3 bases are TGTGCCAGCAGCTTAGGGGGGAGGGACAATCAGCCCCAGCATTTT. Translating gives CASSLGGRDNQPQHF.

The table lists this clonotype with a few counts. This chain joins TRBV10-3 and TRBJ1-1; maybe TRBD1 (5 bases). V lost 4 bases, J lost 2 bases, and 8 bases lay in between. Germline V gene sequence: CDR1 ENHRY, CDR2 SYGVKD. The CDR3 consists of 13 residues. The DNA of the CDR3 is TGTGCCATCAGTGGGGGGGATAACACTGAAGCTTTCTTT. This translates into CAISGGDNTEAFF.

The chain has TRBV20-1 and TRBJ1-1, with 8 bases fitting TRBD1. The junction had 13 bases not matched to a gene; V was cut back by 4 bases and J by 6 bases. This CDR3 is built from 15 residues. CDR1 and CDR2 from the germline V gene are DFQATT and SNEGSKA (reference sequence). For the CDR3, the DNA is TGCAGTGCTATAGACAGAGACAGGGGTACTGCTGAAGCTTTCTTT. Its protein is CSAIDRDRGTAEAFF.

This chain links TRBV5-6 with TRBJ2-3; 8 nucleotides align to TRBD2. The length of the CDR3 is 13 residues. CDR1 is SGHDT and CDR2 is YYEEEE in the germline V gene. J lost 6 bases, V lost 7 bases, and 7 bases had no gene match. The CDR3 region has the DNA TGTGCCAGCGGAACTAGCGGCTCGGATACGCAGTATTTT. This translates into CASGTSGSDTQYF.

Many counts were recorded for this clonotype. The chain recombines TRBV4-1 with TRBJ2-7; perhaps TRBD1 as D (5 bases). Germline V lookup: CDR1 MGHRA, CDR2 YSYEKL. This CDR3 has 14 residues. Trimming took 3 bases from V and 0 from J, leaving 9 bases between them. The CDR3 region is CASSQGLLSYEQYV. The CDR3 DNA follows: TGCGCCAGCAGCCAGGGGCTCCTCTCCTACGAGCAGTACGTC.

This clonotype was counted a few times. The chain carries TRBV20-1 and TRBJ2-3, with D perhaps matching TRBD2 (5 bases). Germline CDR1 is DFQATT and CDR2 is SNEGSKA (reference sequence). The CDR3 runs to 13 residues. V dropped 5 bases and J dropped 2 bases, with 11 bases sitting between them. The CDR3 sequence: CSASTGNTDTQYF. CDR3 nucleotide sequence: TGCAGTGCTTCGACCGGGAACACAGATACGCAGTATTTT.

The chain joins TRBV18 to TRBJ2-7, with D tentatively TRBD1 (5 bases). Germline CDR1 KGHSH, CDR2 LQKENI. With 2 bases removed from V and 7 bases from J, the gap between germline ends came to 15 bases. The CDR3 loop spans 14 amino acids. The CDR3 DNA reads as TGTGCCAGCTCACCAGGACAAGCCTCTGGAGAGCAGTACGTC. Protein: CASSPGQASGEQYV.

J is TRBJ2-2 and V is TRBV11-2; no reliable D call. The V gene lost 3 bases and the J gene lost 6 bases, with 11 bases spanning the gap. The germline CDR1 and CDR2 sequences are SGHAT and FQNNGV. The CDR3 has 14 residues. The CDR3 loop is CASSFTDSPGELFF. In DNA, the CDR3 is TGTGCCAGCAGCTTCACAGATAGCCCCGGGGAGCTGTTTTTT.

The chain carries TRBV5-1 and TRBJ1-1, with unresolved D. V was pared by 4 bases and J by 0 bases, with 10 bases between. Germline CDR1 SGHRS, CDR2 YFSETQ. The CDR3 is made up of 14 amino acids. CDR3 DNA: TGCGCCAGCAGCCAATGGAACATGAACACTGAAGCTTTCTTT. Translating it yields CASSQWNMNTEAFF. Using reference TRBV5-1 and TRBJ1-1 for the parts outside the CDR3, the full variable domain is KAGVTQTPRYLIKTRGQQVTLSCSPISGHRSVSWYQQTPGQGLQFLFEYFSETQRNKGNFPGRFSGRQFSNSRSEMNVSTLELGDSALYLCASSQWNMNTEAFFGQGTRLTVV.

The V and J genes are TRBV18 and TRBJ1-4; perhaps TRBD1 as D (5 bases). V lost 8 bases and J lost 5, with 15 bases in between. Per germline, CDR1 KGHSH and CDR2 LQKENI. The CDR3 runs 14 residues. The CDR3 coding sequence is TGTGCCAGCCGAATTTCGGGGCAGAATGAAAAACTGTTTTTT. Translation gives CASRISGQNEKLFF.

The chain links TRBV7-2 to TRBJ1-1; tentative D call: TRBD1 (5 bases). Germline loops: CDR1 SGHTA, CDR2 FQGNSA. The CDR3 loop spans 14 amino acids. The V end lost 3 bases, the J end lost 3 bases, and 11 bases lay between the germline ends. The CDR3 protein is CASSFVSRDTEAFF. As DNA, the CDR3 is TGTGCCAGCAGCTTCGTATCCAGGGACACTGAAGCTTTCTTT.

This clonotype appeared many times. The J gene is TRBJ1-2, the V gene TRBV6-5; D is perhaps TRBD1 (6 bases). CDR1 is MNHEY and CDR2 is SVGAGI in the germline V gene. V was cut by 2 bases and J by 4 bases, with 14 bases left in between. There are 15 residues in the CDR3. CDR3 region: CASSYTTGRLYGYTF. Here the CDR3 DNA reads TGTGCCAGCAGTTACACGACAGGCCGCCTCTATGGCTACACCTTC.

This clonotype was recorded at least ten times. The chain couples TRBV5-1 to TRBJ2-3; D is uncertain. V dropped 6 bases and J dropped 2 bases, with 16 bases sitting between them. CDR3 length: 15 amino acids. Germline V gene sequence: CDR1 SGHRS, CDR2 YFSETQ. The CDR3 reads CASTFRPDFTDTQYF. CDR3 bases: TGCGCCAGCACATTCCGACCCGATTTCACAGATACGCAGTATTTT.

V gene TRBV25-1 combines with J gene TRBJ1-2, with D hard to call. The CDR3 totals 14 residues. Trimming cost V 2 bases and J 4 bases, with 11 bases left between them. From germline, CDR1 is MGHDK and CDR2 SYGVNS. CDR3: CASSEVGFRYGYTF. As DNA, the CDR3 is TGTGCCAGCAGTGAAGTCGGATTCCGCTATGGCTACACCTTC.

This sequence joins TRBV9 and TRBJ2-2; 7 bases fit TRBD2. Germline CDR1 is SGDLS and CDR2 is YYNGEE. This CDR3 comprises 13 residues. After removal of 10 bases from V and 6 bases from J, the junction contained 9 bases not matched to a gene. This CDR3 reads CASRGGYAGELFF. The CDR3 DNA reads as TGTGCCTCCCGGGGAGGGTATGCCGGGGAGCTGTTTTTT.

This clonotype was observed a few times. The V and J genes are TRBV5-1 and TRBJ2-7; 9 nucleotides match TRBD2. The J segment lost 5 bases and the V segment lost 4 bases, leaving 7 bases of the junction unmatched. Germline V gives CDR1 SGHRS, CDR2 YFSETQ. The CDR3 totals 14 residues. The CDR3 DNA reads as TGCGCCAGCAGCGGGAGTAGCGGGGGTCACGAGCAGTACTTC. Translation: CASSGSSGGHEQYF.

The chain employs TRBV6-5 and TRBJ2-6; TRBD1 is a possible D gene (6 bases). V lost 6 bases and J 3 bases, leaving 21 bases between the germline ends. CDR1 is MNHEY, CDR2 SVGAGI, per germline. CDR3 size: 18 residues. CDR3 in amino acids: CASRNPPPRGRGANVLTF. Written as DNA, the CDR3 is TGTGCCAGCAGAAACCCCCCCCCCAGGGGTCGTGGGGCCAACGTCCTGACTTTC.

The rearrangement links TRBV5-1 to TRBJ2-2; no clear D. Trimming removed 1 base at V and 0 bases at J, with 10 bases between. The CDR3 covers 16 residues. Germline CDR1 is SGHRS and CDR2 is YFSETQ. The CDR3 nucleotides are TGCGCCAGCAGCTTGTTTCCGGACCCGAACACCGGGGAGCTGTTTTTT. Translation: CASSLFPDPNTGELFF.

This clonotype was detected a few times. The chain uses TRBV11-1 and TRBJ2-5, with 7 bases fitting TRBD2. The CDR3 contains 13 residues. Trimming at V came to 4 bases and at J to 4 bases, leaving 3 bases not matched to a gene. Looked up from germline, CDR1 is SGHAT and CDR2 is FQDESV (reference sequence). CDR3 sequence reads: CASSSAGIETQYF. CDR3 DNA sequence: TGTGCCAGCAGCTCAGCGGGGATAGAGACCCAGTACTTC.

V gene TRBV2 combines with J gene TRBJ2-5; 8 nucleotides line up with TRBD2. Germline CDR1 reads SNHLY; CDR2 reads FYNNEI. The V and J ends lost 3 bases and 4 bases, in that order; junction bases with no gene match: 16. There are 18 residues in the CDR3. DNA of the CDR3: TGTGCCAGCAGTGACTGGGCCGTGGCGGGGGGTTCCGGAGAGACCCAGTACTTC. Protein product: CASSDWAVAGGSGETQYF.